The T cell receptor (beta chain) under discussion was sequenced for a study of T cells in Graves' hyperthyroidism and ophthalmopathy. About this clonotype: The antigen is unknown.

Amplified TCR beta CDR3 regions came from RNA transcripts. The TCR CDR3 was amplified in a first-round RT-PCR using the HTBI primer set. TCRdb fed the multiplex PCR reads into MiXCR, producing one record per CDR3 protein. The data hold approximately 95,000 distinct CDR3 sequences, with roughly 37% observed a single time. In making diagnoses, clinical symptoms, serum thyroxine and TRAb, thyroid ultrasound and orbital computed tomography were all used. Overall study results and limits: Stable hyperthyroidism was told apart from ophthalmopathy by a model built on 13 V-J features.

Between the trimmed V and J ends, which lost 5 bases and 1 base, there was a span of 14 bases. Germline lookup yields CDR1 SGHNT and CDR2 YENEEA. This CDR3 contains 16 residues. Material: peripheral blood or thyroid tissue (not recorded which). V and J are TRBV11-3 and TRBJ2-2; possibly TRBD1 for D (6 bases). This receptor was identified in a woman younger than 45 with Graves' hyperthyroidism. CDR3 loop: CASSPSDSKNTGELFF. DNA of the CDR3: TGTGCCAGCAGCCCTTCGGACAGTAAGAACACCGGGGAGCTGTTTTTT.